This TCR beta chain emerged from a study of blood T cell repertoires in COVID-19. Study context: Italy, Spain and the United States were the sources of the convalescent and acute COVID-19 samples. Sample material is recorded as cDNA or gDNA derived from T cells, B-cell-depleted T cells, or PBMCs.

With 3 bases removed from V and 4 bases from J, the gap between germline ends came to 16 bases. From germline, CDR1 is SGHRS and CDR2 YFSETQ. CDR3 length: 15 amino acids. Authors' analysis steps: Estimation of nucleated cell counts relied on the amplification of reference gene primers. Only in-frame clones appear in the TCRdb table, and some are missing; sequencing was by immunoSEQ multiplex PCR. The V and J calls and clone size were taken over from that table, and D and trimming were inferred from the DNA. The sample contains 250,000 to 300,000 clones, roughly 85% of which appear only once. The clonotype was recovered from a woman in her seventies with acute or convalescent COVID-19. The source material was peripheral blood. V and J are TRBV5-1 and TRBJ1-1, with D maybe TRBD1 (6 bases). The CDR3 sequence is CASSSQGTLSTEAFF. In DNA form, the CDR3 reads TGCGCCAGCAGCTCACAGGGTACATTGTCCACTGAAGCTTTCTTT.